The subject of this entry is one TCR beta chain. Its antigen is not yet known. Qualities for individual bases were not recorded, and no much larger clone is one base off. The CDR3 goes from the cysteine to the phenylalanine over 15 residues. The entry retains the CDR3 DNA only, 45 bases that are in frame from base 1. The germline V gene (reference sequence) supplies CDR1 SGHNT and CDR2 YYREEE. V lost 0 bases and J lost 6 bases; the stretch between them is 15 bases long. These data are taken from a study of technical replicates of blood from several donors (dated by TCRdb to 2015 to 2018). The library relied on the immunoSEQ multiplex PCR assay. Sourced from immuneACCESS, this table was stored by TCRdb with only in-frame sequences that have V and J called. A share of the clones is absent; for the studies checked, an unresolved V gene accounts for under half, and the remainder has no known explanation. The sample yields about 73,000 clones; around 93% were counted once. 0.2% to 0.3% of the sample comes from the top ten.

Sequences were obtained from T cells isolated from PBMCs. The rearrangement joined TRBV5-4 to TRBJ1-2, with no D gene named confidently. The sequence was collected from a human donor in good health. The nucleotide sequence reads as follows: TGTGCCAGCAGCTTGGGGGGAGGGTTGGAGGATGGCTACACCTTC. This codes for CASSLGGGLEDGYTF.